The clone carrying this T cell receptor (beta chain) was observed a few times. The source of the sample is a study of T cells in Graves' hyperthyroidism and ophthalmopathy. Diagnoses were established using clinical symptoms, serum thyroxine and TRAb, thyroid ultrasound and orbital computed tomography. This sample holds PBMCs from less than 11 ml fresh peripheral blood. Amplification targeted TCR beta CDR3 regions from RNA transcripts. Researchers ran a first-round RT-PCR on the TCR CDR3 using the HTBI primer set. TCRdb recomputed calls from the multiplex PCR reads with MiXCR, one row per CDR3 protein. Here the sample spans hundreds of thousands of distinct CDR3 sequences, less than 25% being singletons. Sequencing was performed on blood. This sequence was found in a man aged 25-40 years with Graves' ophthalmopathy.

This CDR3 reads CASSQDLGQGYNEQFF. The CDR3 nucleotides read TGCGCCAGCAGCCAAGATCTAGGACAGGGCTACAATGAGCAGTTCTTC. The V gene is TRBV4-1, the J gene TRBJ2-1; 8 bases are a match to TRBD1. J lost 3 bases, V lost 0 bases, and 4 bases had no gene match. Germline V lookup: CDR1 MGHRA, CDR2 YSYEKL. The CDR3 is made up of 16 amino acids.